This TCR beta chain was sequenced during a study of radiotherapy plus CTLA-4 blockade in lung cancer. Findings of the study overall: Radiotherapy was combined with ipilimumab, and tumor-derived TCR clones then expanded in blood. The best prediction of response reportedly came from early blood T cell clone dynamics, with interferon-beta.

The CDR3 runs to 16 residues. The V gene end was trimmed by 9 bases and the J gene end by 8 bases; junction bases not matched to a gene: 17. Germline-derived CDR1 and CDR2 are SGHVS and FQNEAQ. CTLA-4 blockade with ipilimumab, together with focal radiation, was given to patients with chemo-refractory metastatic non-small-cell lung cancer. Generated by immunoSEQ multiplex PCR, the TCRdb table keeps only in-frame clones and is missing some. The profile covers roughly 32,000 clones, with over 75% appearing a single time and 20% to 25% taken by the ten largest. Note on this clone: Antigen unknown.

The sample was peripheral blood, taken from a patient treated with radiotherapy plus ipilimumab. The rearrangement joins TRBV7-8 to TRBJ2-1; the match to TRBD2 covers 9 bases. This receptor was obtained from a human donor with non-small cell lung cancer that progressed on radiotherapy plus ipilimumab. The CDR3 DNA follows: TGTGCCAGTCAGCGACTAGCGGCACTCCCTGGGCATGAGCAGTTCTTC. Translating gives CASQRLAALPGHEQFF.